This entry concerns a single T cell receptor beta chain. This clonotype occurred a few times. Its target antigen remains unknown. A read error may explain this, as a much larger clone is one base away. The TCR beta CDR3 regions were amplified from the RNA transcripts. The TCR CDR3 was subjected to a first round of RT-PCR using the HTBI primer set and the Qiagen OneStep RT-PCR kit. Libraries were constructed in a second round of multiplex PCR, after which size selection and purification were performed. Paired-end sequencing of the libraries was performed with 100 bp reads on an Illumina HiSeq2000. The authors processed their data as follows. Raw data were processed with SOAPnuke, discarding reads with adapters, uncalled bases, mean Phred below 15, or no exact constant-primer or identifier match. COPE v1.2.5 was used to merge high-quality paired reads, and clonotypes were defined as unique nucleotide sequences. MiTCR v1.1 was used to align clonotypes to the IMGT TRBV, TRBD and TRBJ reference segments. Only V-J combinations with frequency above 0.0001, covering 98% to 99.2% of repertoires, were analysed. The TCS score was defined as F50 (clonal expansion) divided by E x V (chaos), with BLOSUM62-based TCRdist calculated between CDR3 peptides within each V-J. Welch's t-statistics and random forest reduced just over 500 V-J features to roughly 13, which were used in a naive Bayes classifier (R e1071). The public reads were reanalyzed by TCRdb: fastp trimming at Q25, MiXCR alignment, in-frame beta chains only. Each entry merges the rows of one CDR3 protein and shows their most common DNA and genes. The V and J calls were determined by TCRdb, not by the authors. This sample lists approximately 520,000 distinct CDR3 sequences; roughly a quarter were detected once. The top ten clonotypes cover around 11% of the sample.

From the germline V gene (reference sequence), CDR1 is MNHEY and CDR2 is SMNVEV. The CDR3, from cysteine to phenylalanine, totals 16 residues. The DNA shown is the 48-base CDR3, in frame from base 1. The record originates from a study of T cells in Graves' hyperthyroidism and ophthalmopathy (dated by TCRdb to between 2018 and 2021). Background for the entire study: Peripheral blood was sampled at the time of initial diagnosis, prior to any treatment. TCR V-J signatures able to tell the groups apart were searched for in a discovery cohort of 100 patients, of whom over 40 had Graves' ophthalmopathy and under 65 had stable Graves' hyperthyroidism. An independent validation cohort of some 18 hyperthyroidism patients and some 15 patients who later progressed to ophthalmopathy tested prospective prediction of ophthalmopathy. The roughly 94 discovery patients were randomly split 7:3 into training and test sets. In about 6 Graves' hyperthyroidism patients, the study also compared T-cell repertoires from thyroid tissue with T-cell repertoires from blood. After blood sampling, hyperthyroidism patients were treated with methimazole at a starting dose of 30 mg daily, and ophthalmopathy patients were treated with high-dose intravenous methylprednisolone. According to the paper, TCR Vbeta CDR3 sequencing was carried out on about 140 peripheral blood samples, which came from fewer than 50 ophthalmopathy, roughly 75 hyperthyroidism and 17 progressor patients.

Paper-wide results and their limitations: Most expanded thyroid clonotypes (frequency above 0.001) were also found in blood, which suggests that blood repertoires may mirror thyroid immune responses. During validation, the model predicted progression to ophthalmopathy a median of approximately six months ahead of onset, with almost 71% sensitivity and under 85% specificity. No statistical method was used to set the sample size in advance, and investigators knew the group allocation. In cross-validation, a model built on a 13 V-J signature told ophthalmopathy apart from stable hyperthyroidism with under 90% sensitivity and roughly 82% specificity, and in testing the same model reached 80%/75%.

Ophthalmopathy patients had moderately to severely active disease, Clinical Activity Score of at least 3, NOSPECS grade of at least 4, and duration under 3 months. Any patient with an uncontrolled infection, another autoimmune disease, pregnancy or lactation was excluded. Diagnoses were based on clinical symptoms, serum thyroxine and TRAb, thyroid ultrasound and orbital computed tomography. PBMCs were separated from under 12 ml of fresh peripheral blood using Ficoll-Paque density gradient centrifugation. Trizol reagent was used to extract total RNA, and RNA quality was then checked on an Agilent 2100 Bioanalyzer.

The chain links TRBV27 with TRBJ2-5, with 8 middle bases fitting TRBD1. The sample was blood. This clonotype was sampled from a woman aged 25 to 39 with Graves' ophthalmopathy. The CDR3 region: CASSSLRQGYQEAQYF. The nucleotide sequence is TGTGCCAGCAGTTCCCTCAGACAGGGGTACCAAGAGGCCCAGTACTTC.